This T cell receptor beta chain emerged from a study of cytomegalovirus exposure and HLA in healthy donors. CDR3 length: 15 amino acids. CDR1 and CDR2 from the germline V gene are SNHLY and FYNNEI. The trim removed 5 bases at V and 7 bases at J, leaving 8 bases unmatched. This clone was seen a single time. Sequencing was performed with immunoSEQ multiplex PCR; in TCRdb, only in-frame clones are kept and a portion is missing. The sample gives roughly 260,000 clones, approximately 90% of which show up once; about 3% is in the top ten. V usage is TRBV2 and J usage is TRBJ2-5; TRBD2 agrees at 12 bases. Sequenced: PBMCs. The receptor's source is a man aged 18-30 years in good health and CMV-seronegative. DNA of the CDR3: TGTGCCAGCAGTTTACTAGCGGGGGGCCGGGGGACCCAGTACTTC. This translates into CASSLLAGGRGTQYF.